This T cell receptor beta chain was observed in a study of control samples from healthy donors and cancer patients. CDR3 length equals 15 residues. Sequencing used immunoSEQ multiplex PCR; TCRdb keeps in-frame clones, though not all of them. The sample shows around 250,000 clones, approximately 80% of them seen only once. The TCR sequence derives from a woman aged 55-69 years with lung cancer. The sequenced sample consisted of PBMCs. The chain has TRBV1 and TRBJ2-5; the table's D call, TRBD2, was not checked against the DNA. TRBV1 is given as a pseudogene. CDR3 sequence reads: CTSSQDPAGQETQYF. In DNA form, the CDR3 reads TGCACCAGCAGCCAAGATCCGGCGGGACAAGAGACCCAGTACTTC.